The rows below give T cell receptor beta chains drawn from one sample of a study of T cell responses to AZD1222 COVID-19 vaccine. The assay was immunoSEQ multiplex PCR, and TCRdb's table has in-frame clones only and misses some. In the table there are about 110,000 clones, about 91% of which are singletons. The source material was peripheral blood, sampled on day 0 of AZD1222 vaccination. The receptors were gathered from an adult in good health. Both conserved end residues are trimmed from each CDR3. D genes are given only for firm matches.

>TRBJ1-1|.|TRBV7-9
ASSGLAEAF
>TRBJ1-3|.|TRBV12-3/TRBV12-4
ATREGWSTIY
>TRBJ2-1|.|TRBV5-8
ASSLAVARDNEQF
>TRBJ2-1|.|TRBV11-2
ASSYSRLTSGNEQF
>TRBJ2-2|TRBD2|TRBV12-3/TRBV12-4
ASSLGGTGELF
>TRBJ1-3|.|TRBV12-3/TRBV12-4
ASSYGNTIY
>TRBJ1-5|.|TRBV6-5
ASSIQDLDQPQH
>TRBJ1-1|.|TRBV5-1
ASSGGGARVSTEAF
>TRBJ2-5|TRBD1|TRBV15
ATSRRDRGETQY
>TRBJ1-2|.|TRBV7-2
ASVRGGNNYGYT
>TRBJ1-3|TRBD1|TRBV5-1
ASSSAGIGTGGDGNTIY
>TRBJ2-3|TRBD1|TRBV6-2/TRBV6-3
ASSIRGQVDTQY
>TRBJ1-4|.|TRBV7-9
ASVPAGQGNEKLF
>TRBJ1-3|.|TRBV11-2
ASAPGSGNTIY
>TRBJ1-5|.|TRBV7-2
ASSLALSNQPQH
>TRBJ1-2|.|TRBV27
ASSLSLGSGYGYT
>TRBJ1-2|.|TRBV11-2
ASSLDFSVNYGYT
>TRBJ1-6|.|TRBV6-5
ASLGGFSNSPLH
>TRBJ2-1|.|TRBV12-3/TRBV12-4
ASYVRGNDEQF
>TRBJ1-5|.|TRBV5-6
ASSTVRGGQPQH
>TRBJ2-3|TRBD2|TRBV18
ASSLRTSGHSTDTQY
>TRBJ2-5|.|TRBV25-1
ASSDGTPRETQY
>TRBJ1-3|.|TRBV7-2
ASSTGRSGNTIY
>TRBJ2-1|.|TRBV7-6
ASSLAFGSHNEQF
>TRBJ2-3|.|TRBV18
ASSPSAGSTDTQY
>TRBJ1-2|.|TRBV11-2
ASSPDTNYGYT
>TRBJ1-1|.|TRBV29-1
SVRATDTEAF
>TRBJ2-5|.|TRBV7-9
ASSTRKRPGDEMYQETQY
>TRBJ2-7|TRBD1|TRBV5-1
ASSLGGTGSYEQY
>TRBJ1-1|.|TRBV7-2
ASSLVGRMNTEAF
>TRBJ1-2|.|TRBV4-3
ASSAGADNYGYT
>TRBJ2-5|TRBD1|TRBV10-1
ASSNGDRVRGETQY
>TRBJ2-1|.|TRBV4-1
ASSQLLAPGNEQF
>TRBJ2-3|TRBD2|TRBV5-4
ASSKGTSGGQGTQY
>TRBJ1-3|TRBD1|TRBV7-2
ASSLDPGTGGNTIY
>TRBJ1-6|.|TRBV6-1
ASSESRAYNSPLH
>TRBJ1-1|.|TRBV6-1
ASSGIGARIMNTEAF
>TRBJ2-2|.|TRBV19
ASSINRGPNTGELF
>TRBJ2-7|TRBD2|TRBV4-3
ASSQGTSGGSYEQY
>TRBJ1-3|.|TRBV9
ASSVAPWTPSSGNTIY
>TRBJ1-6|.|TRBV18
ASSPRTGDPLH
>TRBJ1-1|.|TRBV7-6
ASSLLGGGNTEAF
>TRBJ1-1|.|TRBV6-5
ASSYRGGGREAF
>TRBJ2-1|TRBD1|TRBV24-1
ATSDPGQGANEQF
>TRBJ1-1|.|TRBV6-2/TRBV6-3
ASSSWTGNTEAF
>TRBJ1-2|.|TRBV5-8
ARDTWVGTYGYT
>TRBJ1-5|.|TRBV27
ASSLMSDSNQPQH
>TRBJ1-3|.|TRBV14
ASSPNLSGNTIY
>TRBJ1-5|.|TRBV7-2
ASSLARSEINQPQH
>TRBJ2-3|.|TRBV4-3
ASSQANEMDTQY
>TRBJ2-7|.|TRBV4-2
ASSQEGQGTNEQY
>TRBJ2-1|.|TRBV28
ASSLLYEQF
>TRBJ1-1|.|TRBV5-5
ASSFGIGQMNTEAF
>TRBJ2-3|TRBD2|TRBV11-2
ASSLDGQRGDTQY
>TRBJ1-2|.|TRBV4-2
ASSQGVGTYGYT
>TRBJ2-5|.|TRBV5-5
ASSWTSQETQY
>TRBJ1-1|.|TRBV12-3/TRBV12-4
ASSRGGNTEAF